Sequencing of this T cell receptor beta chain was carried out in a study of blood T cell repertoires in COVID-19 (dated by TCRdb to the early 2020s). Regarding the complete study: The collaborator samples originated in the United States, Italy and Spain and spanned the acute and convalescent phases of COVID-19. HLA class I and class II types, where available, came from metadata supplied by the sample provider rather than from assay-based typing. The sample metadata nearly always contained a de-identified subject ID, COVID-19 status, age in years and sex. Samples came from the ongoing ImmuneRACE study (first 160 participants) plus 1,254 subjects from 6 global collaborators. The dataset comprised deeply sampled blood TCRbeta repertoires from subjects exposed to, actively infected with, or recovered from COVID-19. The repertoires were released in a freely available public database intended as a resource for research on the immune response to SARS-CoV-2. The prospective study material was composed of cDNA or gDNA derived from T cells, B-cell-depleted T cells, or PBMCs.

The collaborating institutions used their own protocols to collect whole blood in K2EDTA tubes. For TCRbeta analysis, collaborator samples were shipped as frozen whole blood, as isolated PBMCs, or as DNA extracted from either sample type. The paper's findings and limits, for the study overall: How much clinical and demographic metadata was included differed by source and by participant, and the metadata was provided uncurated.

The CDR3 spans 16 residues, from the cysteine through the phenylalanine. The entry retains the CDR3 DNA only, 48 bases that are in frame from base 1. V is trimmed back by 7 bases and J by 0 bases, and the junction contains 6 bases that no gene match accounts for. Reading the germline V gene (reference sequence) gives CDR1 LNHDA and CDR2 SQIVND. Note on this clone: The antigen this receptor binds is unknown. The input lacks base qualities; no much larger clone sits a single base away.

The immunoSEQ Assay, a bias-controlled multiplex PCR, was used to amplify TCRbeta CDR3 regions from genomic DNA. Per the source publication's procedure: The number of nucleated cells in each sample was estimated by amplification of reference gene primers within the assay. Sequence reads were collapsed and filtered to measure the absolute abundance of every unique TCRbeta CDR3 rearrangement. For each sample, productive Simpson clonality was calculated as the square root of Simpson's diversity index across productive rearrangements. TCRdb took this table from immuneACCESS and kept in-frame rearrangements with V and J called. Such tables lack part of the clones; where checked against another copy, unresolved V genes explain under half of the gap, and the rest is unexplained. That table furnishes V, J and clone size, whereas the DNA furnished D and trimming. The sample table records about 140,000 clones; 80% to 90% of these occur just once. The top ten clonotypes cover 8% to 13% of the sample.

This chain joins TRBV19 to TRBJ1-5, with TRBD1 identical over 10 junction bases. The source material was peripheral blood. The sequence came from a woman aged 80 or over with acute or convalescent COVID-19. The CDR3 reads CASNSDRGHSNQPQHF. The DNA is TGTGCCAGTAACAGTGACAGGGGGCATAGCAATCAGCCCCAGCATTTT.